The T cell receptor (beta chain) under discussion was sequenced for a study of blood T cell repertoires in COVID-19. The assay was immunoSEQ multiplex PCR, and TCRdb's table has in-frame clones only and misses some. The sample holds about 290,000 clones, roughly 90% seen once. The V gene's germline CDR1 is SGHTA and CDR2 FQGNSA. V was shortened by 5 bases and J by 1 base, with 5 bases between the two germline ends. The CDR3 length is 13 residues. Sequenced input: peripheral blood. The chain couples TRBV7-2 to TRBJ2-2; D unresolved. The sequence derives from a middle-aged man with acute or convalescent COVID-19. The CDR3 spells CASSRLNTGELFF. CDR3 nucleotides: TGTGCCAGCAGCAGACTGAACACCGGGGAGCTGTTTTTT.